This TCR beta chain is from a study of shared clonotypes between healthy human individuals. Background on the study: CD4 naive and memory got three plates each, CD8 naive two, CD8 memory one.

This clone was seen more than once but under ten times. The V end was cut by 0 bases, the J end by 3 bases, with 7 bases between. Germline loops: CDR1 SGDLS, CDR2 YYNGEE. There are 13 residues in the CDR3. Here immunoSEQ multiplex PCR was the method, and the copy in TCRdb shows in-frame clones only, minus some. Of about a million clones listed, 60% to 80% were seen once; the top ten hold about 1.5%. What was sequenced was memory CD4+ T cells sorted from blood. Subset: CD45RA-negative fraction. The V call is TRBV9, the J call TRBJ2-7; D is uncertain. The receptor's source is a man younger than 35 in good health. The CDR3 loop reads CASSVEYSYEQYF. The DNA of the CDR3 is TGTGCCAGCAGCGTAGAGTACAGCTACGAGCAGTACTTC.